This entry is about one T cell receptor beta chain. Its antigen remains unknown. This record belongs to a study of T-cell memory formation after mild COVID-19. Findings and limits, study-wide: Memory from before infection featured some responding clones, which suggests cross-reactive memory joined. Clones which contracted sat mainly in CM and EM if CD4+, and in EMRA if CD8+. The study found balanced CD4/CD8 in clones contracting day 15 to 85 and a CD4+ lean in later expanders.

J gave up 2 bases and V 2 bases, and 4 bases lay outside the gene matches. The CDR3 sequence is 15 residues long. CDR1 SEHNR and CDR2 FQNEAQ come from the germline V gene (reference sequence). Amplification by 5'RACE using constant-segment primers produced TCR alpha and TCR beta cDNA libraries that carried sample barcodes and UMIs. One entry per CDR3 protein results from TCRdb running MiXCR on the 5' RACE reads. The profile shows hundreds of thousands of distinct CDR3 sequences, around a fifth of them singletons. This receptor was identified in a man aged 18 to 29 who had mild COVID-19 (a few samples of this study predate the infection). Cell type and time point are not known. What was sequenced was PBMCs or a T cell subset sorted from them (not recorded which). The genes are TRBV7-9 and TRBJ2-5; 8 nucleotides match TRBD2. The CDR3 reads CASSLRRGVQETQYF. Here the CDR3 DNA reads TGTGCCAGCAGCTTAAGGCGGGGGGTACAAGAGACCCAGTACTTC.